The sequence of this T cell receptor (beta chain) was determined in a study of regulatory T cells in long-lasting Graves disease. The sample's time point: newly diagnosed GD, antithyroid drugs for less than 3 months. Isolated PBMC RNA provided the starting material for the TCR library. The authors built TCR beta libraries using iRepertoire HTBI primers and Arm-PCR of CDR3 regions. TCRdb used MiXCR to reprocess the multiplex PCR reads, holding one entry per CDR3 protein. The sample lists about 360,000 distinct CDR3 sequences; 15% to 20% were seen once. This clonotype was observed at least ten times. The CDR3 covers 20 residues. With 1 base clipped from V and 2 bases from J, the junction kept 14 bases outside the gene matches. Germline assignment: CDR1 MDHEN and CDR2 SYDVKM. These data were also filed under a second study, of T cells in Graves' hyperthyroidism and ophthalmopathy. According to that study: Stability of Graves' hyperthyroidism was defined as absent ophthalmopathy progression within 18 months.

The sequence was obtained from a woman younger than 30 with Graves disease. V is TRBV28 and J is TRBJ1-1, with TRBD1 matching over 12 bases. The material was peripheral blood mononuclear cells (PBMCs), obtained at new diagnosis, from a patient treated with antithyroid drugs. The chain's CDR3 is CASSLLGLGTGGDLNTEAFF. In DNA, the CDR3 is TGTGCCAGCAGTTTATTGGGCTTAGGGACAGGGGGCGACCTAAACACTGAAGCTTTCTTT.